This passage covers 23 T cell receptor beta chains from one sample sequenced in a study of shared clonotypes between healthy human individuals. Assay: immunoSEQ multiplex PCR; the TCRdb copy retains only in-frame clones and omits some. The table records 2 million to 2.5 million clones, 90% to 97% of them present only once. The sample taken for sequencing was naive CD4+ T cells sorted from blood. Stated subset: CD45RA+ positively selected. All receptors derive from a man between 18 and 29 years old in good health.

This clone was observed a few times. DNA of the CDR3: TGTGCCAGCACTGCACCGAGAGGGGCTAATGAAAAACTGTTTTTT. Its protein is CASTAPRGANEKLFF. The chain joins TRBV28 to TRBJ1-4; the D gene is possibly TRBD1 (5 bases). The CDR3 runs to 15 residues. The germline gives CDR1 MDHEN, CDR2 SYDVKM. V was shortened by 7 bases and J by 3 bases, with 15 bases between the two germline ends.

The J gene is TRBJ1-2, the V gene TRBV7-9; D ambiguous. Germline V CDR1 and CDR2: SEHNR, FQNEAQ (reference sequence). Trimming stripped 5 bases from V and 8 bases from J, with 15 bases between. The CDR3 extends over 13 amino acids. The CDR3: CASSTNGGEGYTF. CDR3 in DNA: TGTGCCAGCAGCACGAACGGCGGTGAGGGCTACACCTTC.

This chain joins TRBV11-2 and TRBJ2-1; D perhaps matches TRBD1 (5 bases). V was shortened by 5 bases and J by 5 bases, with 19 bases between the two germline ends. The CDR3 loop spans 16 amino acids. CDR1 and CDR2 (germline): SGHAT, FQNNGV. CDR3 loop: CASSPPGPVGHNEQFF. CDR3 nucleotides: TGTGCCAGCAGCCCTCCAGGGCCGGTAGGACACAATGAGCAGTTCTTC.

This chain joins TRBV7-9 and TRBJ1-2; the D gene is possibly TRBD1 (6 bases). V gave up 5 bases and J gave up 7 bases, with 17 bases separating them. Germline-derived CDR1 and CDR2 are SEHNR and FQNEAQ (reference sequence). The CDR3 extends over 14 amino acids. CDR3 sequence (DNA): TGTGCCAGCAGCCTGGGGCAGGGGCCAGGTGGCTACACCTTC. This gives the protein CASSLGQGPGGYTF.

The CDR3 nucleotides read TGTGCCAGCAGTCGTACCGGGGTTGGATCCTACAATGAGCAGTTCTTC. Amino acids: CASSRTGVGSYNEQFF. This chain uses TRBV9 with TRBJ2-1; D may be TRBD2 (5 bases). Per the germline V gene, CDR1 is SGDLS and CDR2 is YYNGEE. Trimming took 5 bases from V and 1 from J, leaving 16 bases between them. The CDR3 contains 16 residues.

The rearrangement links TRBV7-2 to TRBJ2-5; 10 bases match TRBD1. The CDR3 is 15 residues long. V trimming: 0 bases; J trimming: 5 bases; junction bases outside the gene matches: 3. The germline gives CDR1 SGHTA, CDR2 FQGNSA. DNA for the CDR3: TGTGCCAGCAGCTTAGCCGGGACAGGGGTCGAGACCCAGTACTTC. Amino acid sequence: CASSLAGTGVETQYF.

The gene calls are TRBV7-2 and TRBJ1-2; D perhaps matches TRBD1 (5 bases). In germline, CDR1 is SGHTA, CDR2 FQGNSA. The CDR3 covers 16 residues. The V end lost 8 bases, the J end lost 0 bases, and 19 bases lay between the germline ends. CDR3 sequence: CASGDPGFGANYGYTF. The CDR3 nucleotides read TGTGCCAGCGGGGATCCAGGGTTCGGAGCTAACTATGGCTACACCTTC.

Of note for this clone: Other DNA sequences within the sample encode an identical CDR3. This chain connects TRBV6-6 to TRBJ2-7; 8 bases line up with TRBD1. The germline V gene has CDR1 MNHNY and CDR2 SVGAGI (reference sequence). CDR3 size: 14 residues. Trimming cost V 2 bases and J 3 bases; bases outside gene matches: 3. Here the CDR3 reads CASSYRTGNYEQYF. The CDR3 region has the DNA TGTGCCAGCAGTTACAGGACAGGGAACTACGAGCAGTACTTC.

This clone was recorded once. The genes are TRBV5-1 and TRBJ2-3; 11 bases fit TRBD2. The CDR3 totals 15 residues. Germline V CDR1 and CDR2: SGHRS, YFSETQ. V gave up 2 bases and J gave up 6 bases; unmatched junction bases: 5. CDR3 nucleotides: TGCGCCAGCAGCTTTAGCGGGGGGGCCCGGGATACGCAGTATTTT. This gives the protein CASSFSGGARDTQYF.

The V gene is TRBV30, the J gene TRBJ1-2; D is unresolved. Deletions cut 3 bases from V and 4 bases from J, with 18 bases between. The germline CDR1 and CDR2 sequences are GTSNPN and SVGIG (reference sequence). The CDR3 length is 15 residues. The CDR3 loop is CAWRPVLPAFYGYTF. In DNA, the CDR3 is TGTGCCTGGAGACCTGTACTTCCGGCCTTCTATGGCTACACCTTC.

A remark on this clone: Other DNA sequences in the sample encode the same CDR3. This chain uses TRBV5-4 with TRBJ2-1, with D perhaps matching TRBD1 (5 bases). The CDR3 covers 15 residues. Germline V gene data show CDR1 as SGHNT and CDR2 as YYREEE (reference sequence). The V end was cut by 0 bases, the J end by 1 base, with 8 bases between. As DNA, the CDR3 is TGTGCCAGCAGCTTGGACAGGCTTTCCTACAATGAGCAGTTCTTC. Protein sequence: CASSLDRLSYNEQFF. Supplemented by reference TRBV5-4 and TRBJ2-1, the full variable domain reads ETGVTQSPTHLIKTRGQQVTLRCSSQSGHNTVSWYQQALGQGPQFIFQYYREEENGRGNFPPRFSGLQFPNYSSELNVNALELDDSALYLCASSLDRLSYNEQFFGPGTRLTVL.

V is TRBV27 and J is TRBJ2-5, with 9 bases fitting TRBD2. The ends lost 6 bases at V and 5 bases at J; junction bases unmatched: 7. The CDR3 has 14 amino acids. CDR1 and CDR2 (germline): MNHEY, SMNVEV (reference sequence). The CDR3 loop is CASRVYSGGETQYF. CDR3 DNA: TGTGCCAGCAGGGTTTATAGCGGGGGTGAGACCCAGTACTTC.

On this clone: This CDR3 is also generated by other DNA sequences in the sample. J is TRBJ1-1 and V is TRBV7-2; D unclear. Trimming pared 3 bases from V and 4 bases from J, leaving 9 bases between. CDR3 length: 13 amino acids. The germline CDR1 and CDR2 sequences are SGHTA and FQGNSA. The CDR3 bases are TGTGCCAGCAGCTTTGGGGTTGGCACTGAAGCTTTCTTT. Translating it yields CASSFGVGTEAFF.

This clone was seen just once. V usage is TRBV30 and J usage is TRBJ2-1; 10 bases match TRBD2. The CDR3 consists of 16 residues. The V segment lost 0 bases and the J segment 8 bases; nucleotides outside the gene matches: 10. Germline loops: CDR1 GTSNPN, CDR2 SVGIG (reference sequence). The CDR3 region has the DNA TGTGCCTGGAGTGTCGGCCCCAGCGGGAGGGGCCATGAGCAGTTCTTC. Translation gives CAWSVGPSGRGHEQFF.

The chain employs TRBV27 and TRBJ2-1, with a possible D match to TRBD1 (6 bases). With 10 bases removed from V and 1 base from J, the gap between germline ends came to 17 bases. The CDR3 sequence is 15 residues long. Germline CDR1 MNHEY, CDR2 SMNVEV (reference sequence). The CDR3 is CATKGVFMSYNEQFF. The CDR3 DNA reads TGTGCCACCAAGGGGGTATTTATGTCCTACAATGAGCAGTTCTTC.

The rearrangement joins TRBV2 to TRBJ2-3; TRBD2 matches 9 bases. The J segment lost 6 bases and the V segment lost 7 bases, leaving 11 bases of the junction unmatched. CDR3 length equals 15 residues. CDR1 is SNHLY and CDR2 is FYNNEI in the germline V gene. CDR3 bases: TGTGCCAGCACCCTGGGGGCTAGCGGGATGGATACGCAGTATTTT. Translated: CASTLGASGMDTQYF.

V and J are TRBV25-1 and TRBJ2-5; D unclear. Trimming took 2 bases from V and 2 from J, leaving 18 bases between them. CDR3 size: 17 residues. CDR1 and CDR2 from the germline V gene are MGHDK and SYGVNS. CDR3 DNA sequence: TGTGCCAGCAGTGAAAGTCGGTCGGCCCAATTTCAAGAGACCCAGTACTTC. It translates to CASSESRSAQFQETQYF. The full variable domain, in which reference TRBV25-1 and TRBJ2-5 provide the parts outside the CDR3, is EADIYQTPRYLVIGTGKKITLECSQTMGHDKMYWYQQDPGMELHLIHYSYGVNSTEKGDLSSESTVSRIRTEHFPLTLESARPSHTSQYLCASSESRSAQFQETQYFGPGTRLLVL.

The rearrangement joins TRBV7-2 to TRBJ2-1; D gene unclear. Trimming removed 3 bases at V and 6 bases at J, with 6 bases between. Germline-derived CDR1 and CDR2 are SGHTA and FQGNSA. The CDR3 runs 12 residues. The CDR3, as DNA: TGTGCCAGCAGCTTTGATCGCAATGAGCAGTTCTTC. The encoded protein is CASSFDRNEQFF.

DNA for the CDR3: TGTGCCAGCAGGGACAGGGGGCTGAGCACTGAAGCTTTCTTT. Translation gives CASRDRGLSTEAFF. This chain connects TRBV6-1 to TRBJ1-1; 11 bases line up with TRBD1. The CDR3 consists of 14 residues. The ends lost 6 bases at V and 4 bases at J; junction bases unmatched: 4. Germline V gene sequence: CDR1 MNHNS, CDR2 SASEGT.

The chain joins TRBV9 to TRBJ1-3; D possibly corresponds to TRBD1 (5 bases). The CDR3 contains 16 residues. In germline, CDR1 is SGDLS, CDR2 YYNGEE. Between the trimmed V and J ends, which lost 0 bases and 0 bases, there was a span of 10 bases. CDR3: CASSVASGGSGNTIYF. CDR3 DNA: TGTGCCAGCAGCGTAGCGTCGGGGGGCTCTGGAAACACCATATATTTT.

Turning to this clone: Other DNA sequences in the sample encode the same CDR3. This chain uses TRBV9 with TRBJ1-2; D not resolved. V lost 0 bases, J lost 4 bases, and 7 bases lay in between. The CDR3 is 13 amino acids. Per the germline V gene, CDR1 is SGDLS and CDR2 is YYNGEE. As DNA, the CDR3 is TGTGCCAGCAGCGTAGAGAGTGGCTATGGCTACACCTTC. Its protein product is CASSVESGYGYTF.

This clone was observed a single time. This sequence joins TRBV5-1 and TRBJ2-7; 9 bases fit TRBD1. J gave up 6 bases and V 0 bases, and 7 bases lay outside the gene matches. This CDR3 contains 15 residues. The germline CDR1 and CDR2 sequences are SGHRS and YFSETQ. The CDR3 region has the DNA TGCGCCAGCAGCTTGGAGGGACAGGGATATGGCGAGCAGTACTTC. This encodes CASSLEGQGYGEQYF.

The DNA of the CDR3 is TGTGCCTGGAGAGTACAGGGGGAGTTTTCACCCCTCCACTTT. Its translation: CAWRVQGEFSPLHF. The gene calls are TRBV30 and TRBJ1-6; 8 positions agree with TRBD1. CDR3 size: 14 residues. V lost 3 bases, J lost 9 bases, and 7 bases stayed unmatched. The germline CDR1 and CDR2 sequences are GTSNPN and SVGIG (reference sequence). The variable domain in full, with the rest retrieved from reference TRBV30 and TRBJ1-6, is SQTIHQWPATLVQPVGSPLSLECTVEGTSNPNLYWYRQAAGRGLQLLFYSVGIGQISSEVPQNLSASRPQDRQFILSSKKLLLSDSGFYLCAWRVQGEFSPLHFGNGTRLTVT.